One and the same sample provided the 10 T cell receptor beta chains below, sequenced in a study of identical twins. TCRdb fed the 5' RACE reads into MiXCR, producing one record per CDR3 protein. The sample yields under 900,000 distinct CDR3 sequences, approximately 13% seen once. In addition, the sample was reused for a study of yellow fever vaccine responses in identical twins.

The sequenced material came from PBMCs. The receptors shown here come from a woman aged 18 to 35 in good health.

This clonotype came up many times. The gene calls are TRBV24-1 and TRBJ1-5; D may be TRBD1 (6 bases). CDR3 size: 14 residues. Trimming took off 5 bases at V and 3 bases at J, with 10 bases between the two ends. Germline V gene lookup returns CDR1 KGHDR and CDR2 SFDVKD. The CDR3 sequence: CATSAGQINQPQHF. The CDR3 region has the DNA TGTGCCACCAGTGCAGGACAGATCAATCAGCCCCAGCATTTT.

This clonotype has just a few counts. The chain recombines TRBV12-3 or TRBV12-4 with TRBJ2-7, with 7 bases identical to TRBD2. Trimming cost V 6 bases and J 5 bases; bases outside gene matches: 10. The length of the CDR3 is 14 residues. The CDR3 here is CASSPGTNWDEQYF. CDR3 sequence (DNA): TGTGCCAGCAGCCCCGGGACTAATTGGGACGAGCAGTACTTC.

The chain carries TRBV15 and TRBJ2-1, with 8 bases lining up with TRBD2. Germline assignment: CDR1 LNHNV and CDR2 YYDKDF (reference sequence). The J segment lost 5 bases and the V segment lost 3 bases, leaving 9 bases of the junction unmatched. There are 16 residues in the CDR3. CDR3 in amino acids: CATSRSRGAEHNEQFF. The CDR3, as DNA: TGTGCCACCAGCAGGTCGCGGGGGGCCGAACACAATGAGCAGTTCTTC.

In its sample, this clonotype was seen a few times. CDR3 amino acids: CATPGLAKNIQYF. The CDR3 DNA sequence: TGTGCCACCCCGGGACTAGCCAAAAACATTCAGTACTTC. The chain links TRBV7-9 to TRBJ2-4; a possible D gene is TRBD2 (6 bases). V lost 10 bases and J lost 0, with 10 bases in between. The CDR3 length is 13 residues. Germline lookup yields CDR1 SEHNR and CDR2 FQNEAQ (reference sequence).

The table lists this clonotype with many counts. In DNA form, the CDR3 reads TGCGCCAGCAGTCTGGACAGCCCCGGGGAGCTGTTTTTT. Translated, it gives CASSLDSPGELFF. The chain is built from TRBV5-1 and TRBJ2-2; tentative D call: TRBD1 (6 bases). There are 13 residues in the CDR3. The V and J ends lost 5 bases and 6 bases respectively, with 11 bases between them. The germline V gene has CDR1 SGHRS and CDR2 YFSETQ. Using reference TRBV5-1 and TRBJ2-2 for the parts outside the CDR3, the full variable domain is KAGVTQTPRYLIKTRGQQVTLSCSPISGHRSVSWYQQTPGQGLQFLFEYFSETQRNKGNFPGRFSGRQFSNSRSEMNVSTLELGDSALYLCASSLDSPGELFFGEGSRLTVL.

Ten or more counts support this clonotype. V is TRBV6-1 and J is TRBJ2-1, with 8 bases that match TRBD1. The CDR3 contains 13 residues. V shed 10 bases and J 3 bases; nucleotides not matched to a gene: 5. Germline V CDR1 and CDR2: MNHNS, SASEGT. The CDR3 sequence is CATAGQVYNEQFF. The CDR3 DNA sequence: TGTGCCACCGCGGGACAGGTCTACAATGAGCAGTTCTTC.

This clonotype was found a few times. CDR3 sequence (DNA): TGCAGTGCTGCGCGGGGGGCGGGGGAGACCCAGTACTTC. Its protein product is CSAARGAGETQYF. V usage is TRBV20-1 and J usage is TRBJ2-5; 8 bases agree with TRBD2. Germline values: CDR1 DFQATT, CDR2 SNEGSKA (reference sequence). J lost 5 bases, V lost 5 bases, and 7 bases had no gene match. CDR3 length: 13 residues.

The chain links TRBV5-1 to TRBJ2-1; 10 bases fit TRBD1. The germline gives CDR1 SGHRS, CDR2 YFSETQ. J lost 10 bases, V lost 7 bases, and 14 bases had no gene match. The CDR3 totals 15 residues. The CDR3 region has the DNA TGCGCCAGCTCGACAACCTCGGGACAGGGGACCGAGCAGTTCTTC. Encoded protein: CASSTTSGQGTEQFF.

The rearrangement links TRBV20-1 to TRBJ2-2; 7 nucleotides agree with TRBD1. The CDR3 length is 14 residues. Germline V gene sequence: CDR1 DFQATT, CDR2 SNEGSKA (reference sequence). V lost 2 bases to trimming and J lost 6 bases; unmatched junction nucleotides: 6. CDR3 sequence: CSARQWTGAGELFF. The DNA of the CDR3 is TGCAGTGCTAGACAATGGACAGGTGCCGGGGAGCTGTTTTTT.

This clonotype has only a few counts. The V gene is TRBV20-1, the J gene TRBJ1-2; TRBD1 might be the D (5 bases). V was cut by 3 bases and J by 8 bases, with 16 bases left in between. The CDR3 totals 13 residues. Germline V gene data show CDR1 as DFQATT and CDR2 as SNEGSKA (reference sequence). CDR3 in amino acids: CSASLPRVGGYTF. The CDR3 DNA reads TGCAGTGCTAGTCTCCCCAGGGTGGGCGGCTACACCTTC.